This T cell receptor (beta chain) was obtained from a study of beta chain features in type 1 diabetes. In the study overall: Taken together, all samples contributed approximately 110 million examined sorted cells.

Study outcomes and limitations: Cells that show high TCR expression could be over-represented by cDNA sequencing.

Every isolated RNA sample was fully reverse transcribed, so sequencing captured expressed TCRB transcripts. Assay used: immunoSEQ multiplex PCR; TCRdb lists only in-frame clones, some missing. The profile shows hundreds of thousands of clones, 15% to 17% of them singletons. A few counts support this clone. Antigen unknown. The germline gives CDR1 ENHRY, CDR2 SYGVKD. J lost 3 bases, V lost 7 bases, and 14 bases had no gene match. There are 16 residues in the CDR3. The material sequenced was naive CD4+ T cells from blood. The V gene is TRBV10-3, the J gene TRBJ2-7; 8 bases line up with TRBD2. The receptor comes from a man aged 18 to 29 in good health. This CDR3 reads CAITHSGAKSSYEQYF. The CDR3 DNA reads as TGTGCCATCACTCATAGCGGGGCCAAAAGCAGCTACGAGCAGTACTTC.